Following are 26 T cell receptor beta chains from one sample sequenced in a study of identical twins. TCRdb redid the calling of the 5' RACE reads with MiXCR, one entry per CDR3 protein. The sample shows over 600,000 distinct CDR3 sequences, 21% of them seen only once. These data were also reused for a study on T cells expressing NK-cell markers.

Sequenced: PBMCs. These receptors all come from a woman younger than 35 in good health.

This clonotype was found a few times. The chain employs TRBV12-3 or TRBV12-4 and TRBJ2-3; D is ambiguous. Between the trimmed V and J ends, which lost 7 bases and 1 base, there was a span of 18 bases. CDR3 length: 16 amino acids. The CDR3 loop is CASTNRIGPGTDTQYF. The DNA of the CDR3 is TGTGCCAGCACCAATCGCATTGGTCCGGGCACAGATACGCAGTATTTT.

V is TRBV7-6 and J is TRBJ2-1; 13 bases map to TRBD2. Germline V gene data show CDR1 as SGHVS and CDR2 as FNYEAQ. The CDR3 has 15 amino acids. Unmatched junction bases numbered 5, after V lost 6 bases and J lost 6 bases. The CDR3 DNA follows: TGTGCCAGCAGGCCGGGACTAGCGGGACCCAATGAGCAGTTCTTC. Translation gives CASRPGLAGPNEQFF.

V is TRBV7-9 and J is TRBJ1-2, with 7 bases that match TRBD1. Germline loops: CDR1 SEHNR, CDR2 FQNEAQ (reference sequence). CDR3 length equals 14 residues. Trimming cost V 5 bases and J 7 bases; bases outside gene matches: 10. CDR3 residues: CASSVRQGDGGYTF. The CDR3 DNA follows: TGTGCCAGCAGCGTCAGACAGGGCGACGGTGGCTACACCTTC.

This clonotype was recorded at least ten times. CDR3: CATSREWTSGSYEQYF. The CDR3 DNA reads as TGTGCCACCAGCAGAGAGTGGACTAGCGGGTCCTACGAGCAGTACTTC. The chain couples TRBV15 to TRBJ2-7; 11 bases are shared with TRBD2. Per germline, CDR1 LNHNV and CDR2 YYDKDF (reference sequence). Trimming at V came to 0 bases and at J to 1 base, leaving 2 bases not matched to a gene. CDR3 length: 16 amino acids.

In DNA, the CDR3 is TGCAGTGCTAGATACGGAGTTCAGCCCCAGCATTTT. Encoded protein: CSARYGVQPQHF. The chain has TRBV20-1 and TRBJ1-5; D is ambiguous. The CDR3 is made up of 12 amino acids. Germline V gene data show CDR1 as DFQATT and CDR2 as SNEGSKA (reference sequence). The V end lost 2 bases, the J end lost 6 bases, and 8 bases lay between the germline ends.

The V call is TRBV18, the J call TRBJ1-2; 7 positions match TRBD1. The J segment lost 6 bases and the V segment lost 6 bases, leaving 13 bases of the junction unmatched. The CDR3 runs 15 residues. CDR1 and CDR2 (germline): KGHSH, LQKENI. For the CDR3, the DNA is TGTGCCAGCTCTCCAGCCGTCAGGGGGGAAGATGGCTACACCTTC. Encoded protein: CASSPAVRGEDGYTF.

J is TRBJ1-1 and V is TRBV10-3, with unresolved D. The CDR3 runs to 11 residues. The V end was cut by 7 bases, the J end by 1 base, with 4 bases between. CDR1 and CDR2 from the germline V gene are ENHRY and SYGVKD. The DNA for the CDR3 is TGTGCCATCAAGGAGAACACTGAAGCTTTCTTT. This sequence encodes CAIKENTEAFF.

This clonotype was counted a few times. The rearrangement uses TRBV9 and TRBJ2-1; no clear D gene. Trimming took 0 bases from V and 0 from J, leaving 4 bases between them. The CDR3 totals 14 residues. CDR1 is SGDLS and CDR2 is YYNGEE in the germline V gene. The CDR3 bases are TGTGCCAGCAGCGTAGAGCACTCCTACAATGAGCAGTTCTTC. It yields the protein CASSVEHSYNEQFF.

This clonotype was seen more than once but under ten times. The chain recombines TRBV6-5 with TRBJ1-1; no firm D call. The germline V gene has CDR1 MNHEY and CDR2 SVGAGI. The CDR3 runs to 15 residues. Trimming took off 0 bases at V and 1 base at J, with 9 bases between the two ends. CDR3 in amino acids: CASSYSAPANTEAFF. CDR3 in DNA: TGTGCCAGCAGTTACTCAGCCCCGGCGAACACTGAAGCTTTCTTT.

This clonotype has only a few counts. The genes are TRBV12-3 or TRBV12-4 and TRBJ2-2; TRBD2 might be the D (7 bases). The ends were cut back, 8 bases at V and 8 bases at J, with 15 bases in the middle. This CDR3 is built from 13 residues. In nucleotides, the CDR3 is TGTGCCAGCCGTCCCAAGGGGGGGGGGGAGCTGTTTTTT. Protein product: CASRPKGGGELFF.

The chain uses TRBV15 and TRBJ2-3; D not resolved. CDR1 and CDR2 from the germline V gene are LNHNV and YYDKDF (reference sequence). The CDR3 contains 15 residues. V was shortened by 3 bases and J by 1 base, with 11 bases between the two germline ends. DNA for the CDR3: TGTGCCACCAGCAGCCGCCGTCGGGGCACAGATACGCAGTATTTT. Protein sequence: CATSSRRRGTDTQYF.

This clonotype occurred many times. The chain has TRBV21-1 and TRBJ2-5; the table's D call of TRBD1 was not tested on the DNA. TRBV21-1 is deemed a pseudogene. The CDR3 is made up of 16 amino acids. The CDR3 sequence is CASSNIPGDQKETQYF. CDR3 in DNA: TGTGCCAGCAGCAATATACCCGGGGACCAGAAAGAGACCCAGTACTTC.

This rearrangement joins TRBV7-8 to TRBJ2-6; tentatively, D is TRBD1 (6 bases). This CDR3 has 18 residues. V gave up 5 bases and J gave up 0 bases, with 17 bases separating them. Germline V lookup: CDR1 SGHVS, CDR2 FQNEAQ. This CDR3 reads CASSTRQARISGANVLTF. CDR3 sequence (DNA): TGTGCCAGCAGCACCAGACAGGCTAGAATCTCTGGGGCCAACGTCCTGACTTTC.

This sequence joins TRBV5-4 and TRBJ2-7, with D perhaps TRBD1 (6 bases). The CDR3 length is 15 residues. V lost 4 bases and J lost 3, with 17 bases in between. Germline values: CDR1 SGHNT, CDR2 YYREEE (reference sequence). The CDR3 spells CASSPRGGSLYEQYF. The CDR3, as DNA: TGTGCCAGCAGCCCCAGAGGGGGTTCTCTCTACGAGCAGTACTTC.

This rearrangement joins TRBV5-1 to TRBJ2-7; 15 bases agree with TRBD2. The germline V gene encodes CDR1 SGHRS and CDR2 YFSETQ. The V and J ends lost 4 bases and 2 bases, in that order; junction bases with no gene match: 4. There are 16 residues in the CDR3. For the CDR3, the DNA is TGCGCCAGCAGCGGGGGACTAGCGGGAGGACCCTACGAGCAGTACTTC. Translating it yields CASSGGLAGGPYEQYF.

The table lists this clonotype with a few counts. The chain has TRBV12-3 or TRBV12-4 and TRBJ2-7, with a weak D call TRBD1 (5 bases). The V end lost 2 bases, the J end lost 2 bases, and 22 bases lay between the germline ends. The CDR3 has 18 amino acids. CDR3 bases: TGTGCCAGCAGTTTAAGGGGTACCCGACTCTTCTCTGCCTACGAGCAGTACTTC. Its protein is CASSLRGTRLFSAYEQYF.

Concerning this clonotype: This may come from a read error, since a much larger clone is one base off. The J gene is TRBJ2-7, the V gene TRBV20-1; 7 positions agree with TRBD2. V gave up 6 bases and J gave up 1 base; unmatched junction bases: 9. This CDR3 comprises 14 residues. Germline-derived CDR1 and CDR2 are DFQATT and SNEGSKA (reference sequence). CDR3 residues: CSAFQAGISYEQYF. In DNA form, the CDR3 reads TGCAGTGCATTCCAAGCGGGGATATCCTACGAGCAGTACTTC.

This clonotype was seen just once. The chain couples TRBV6-1 to TRBJ2-5, with TRBD1 as a possible D gene (5 bases). This CDR3 region has 13 residues. CDR1 is MNHNS, CDR2 SASEGT, per germline. Trimming pared 9 bases from V and 4 bases from J, leaving 15 bases between. DNA for the CDR3: TGTGCCAGTTATAAAAGGGGTTCAGAGACCCAGTACTTC. As protein: CASYKRGSETQYF.

This clonotype appeared a few times. The genes are TRBV20-1 and TRBJ2-1; 9 nucleotides line up with TRBD2. Trimming took 7 bases from V and 6 from J; bases not matched to a gene: 7. In germline, CDR1 is DFQATT, CDR2 SNEGSKA (reference sequence). The CDR3 extends over 13 amino acids. The CDR3 region has the DNA TGCAGTGTCTTCTCTAGCGGGATCAATGAGCAGTTCTTC. Residues: CSVFSSGINEQFF.

The chain carries TRBV7-2 and TRBJ2-1; 9 bases fit TRBD1. The V gene's germline CDR1 is SGHTA and CDR2 FQGNSA. The V gene end was trimmed by 5 bases and the J gene end by 9 bases; junction bases not matched to a gene: 11. The CDR3 is 15 residues long. CDR3 nucleotide sequence: TGTGCCAGCAGCCGTAACAGGGGGCTAGTAGTTGAGCAGTTCTTC. Translating gives CASSRNRGLVVEQFF.

The V call is TRBV11-1, the J call TRBJ2-2; 9 positions match TRBD2. CDR1 SGHAT and CDR2 FQDESV come from the germline V gene (reference sequence). CDR3 length equals 18 residues. V lost 4 bases to trimming and J lost 4 bases; unmatched junction nucleotides: 13. The CDR3 region is CASSSPPLAGDPTGELFF. CDR3 DNA: TGTGCCAGCAGCTCCCCACCCTTAGCGGGAGATCCCACCGGGGAGCTGTTTTTT.

This chain links TRBV29-1 with TRBJ2-2; no reliable D call. Between the trimmed V and J ends, which lost 4 bases and 1 base, there was a span of 7 bases. The CDR3 totals 13 residues. Germline V gene data show CDR1 as SQVTM and CDR2 as ANQGSEA. CDR3: CSVAPLNTGELFF. The DNA for the CDR3 is TGCAGCGTTGCCCCTTTGAACACCGGGGAGCTGTTTTTT.

The chain couples TRBV20-1 to TRBJ2-3, with D unresolved. Germline lookup yields CDR1 DFQATT and CDR2 SNEGSKA (reference sequence). The CDR3 is 11 residues long. With 4 bases removed from V and 7 bases from J, the gap between germline ends came to 9 bases. The CDR3 coding sequence is TGCAGTGCTAATTCGGCCCATACGCAGTATTTT. The encoded protein is CSANSAHTQYF.

The chain has TRBV29-1 and TRBJ2-7; no definite D call. With 1 base removed from V and 2 bases from J, the gap between germline ends came to 9 bases. CDR1 and CDR2 (germline): SQVTM, ANQGSEA. CDR3 length: 13 amino acids. The CDR3 reads CSVEGGIAYEQYF. The CDR3 DNA is TGCAGCGTTGAAGGGGGAATAGCCTACGAGCAGTACTTC.

The chain employs TRBV5-1 and TRBJ2-5; D tentatively fits TRBD1 or TRBD2 (5 bases each). V gave up 10 bases and J gave up 5 bases, with 21 bases separating them. This CDR3 comprises 14 residues. Germline CDR1 reads SGHRS; CDR2 reads YFSETQ. DNA of the CDR3: TGCGCCGGAGCCGCCCAGGGACCGGAGGAGACCCAGTACTTC. Amino acids: CAGAAQGPEETQYF.

This clonotype appeared a few times. The chain is built from TRBV7-7 and TRBJ2-5, with D perhaps being TRBD1 or TRBD2 (5 bases each). V was pared by 4 bases and J by 4 bases, with 10 bases between. Germline loops: CDR1 SSHAT, CDR2 FNYEAQ (reference sequence). This CDR3 contains 13 residues. The CDR3 reads CASSSKRGETQYF. The CDR3 DNA reads TGTGCCAGCAGCTCGAAGAGGGGAGAGACCCAGTACTTC.